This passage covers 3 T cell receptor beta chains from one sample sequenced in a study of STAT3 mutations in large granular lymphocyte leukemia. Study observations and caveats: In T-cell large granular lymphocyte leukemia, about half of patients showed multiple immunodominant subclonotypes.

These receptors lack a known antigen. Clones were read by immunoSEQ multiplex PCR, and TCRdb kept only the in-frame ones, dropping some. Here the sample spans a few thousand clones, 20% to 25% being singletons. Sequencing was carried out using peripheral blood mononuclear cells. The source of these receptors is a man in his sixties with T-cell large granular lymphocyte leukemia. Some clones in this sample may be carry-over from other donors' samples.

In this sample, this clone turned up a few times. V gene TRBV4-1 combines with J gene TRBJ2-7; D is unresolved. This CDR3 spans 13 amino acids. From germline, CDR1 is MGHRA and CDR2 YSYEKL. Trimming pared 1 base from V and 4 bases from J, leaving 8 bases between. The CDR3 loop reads CASSQVLEYEQYF. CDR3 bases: TGCGCCAGCAGCCAAGTGTTGGAGTACGAGCAGTACTTC.

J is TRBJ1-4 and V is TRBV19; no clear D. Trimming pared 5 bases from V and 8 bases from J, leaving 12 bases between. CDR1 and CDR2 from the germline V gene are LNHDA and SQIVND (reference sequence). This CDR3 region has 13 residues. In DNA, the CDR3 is TGTGCCAGTAGTTCCCAGAAAATGGAAAAACTGTTTTTT. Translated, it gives CASSSQKMEKLFF.

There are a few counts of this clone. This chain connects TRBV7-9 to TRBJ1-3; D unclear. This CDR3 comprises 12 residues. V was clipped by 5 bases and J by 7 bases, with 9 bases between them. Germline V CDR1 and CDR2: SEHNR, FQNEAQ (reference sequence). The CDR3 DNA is TGTGCCAGCAGCCCCTTAACTAACACCATATATTTT. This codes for CASSPLTNTIYF.